This passage covers 5 T cell receptor beta chains from one sample sequenced in a study of glioma-infiltrating T cells after dendritic cell vaccination. Some clones are missing from TCRdb's copy, which holds only in-frame ones; the method was immunoSEQ multiplex PCR. The repertoire holds some 100,000 clones, with around 80% as singletons. Here the sequenced sample was blood, taken before dendritic cell vaccination. These receptors all stem from a human donor with glioblastoma.

The CDR3 DNA reads as TGTGCCAGCAGTCGACAGACCTACGAGCAGTACTTC. Protein: CASSRQTYEQYF. The gene calls are TRBV6-1 and TRBJ2-7; TRBD1 might be the D (5 bases). The germline V and J ends were trimmed by 5 bases and 2 bases, with 7 bases remaining between them. CDR3 length: 12 residues. The germline V gene encodes CDR1 MNHNS and CDR2 SASEGT.

Turning to this clone: At one end, the junction sequence differs from germline, possibly due to a read error. CDR3 nucleotide sequence: TGTGCTAGCAGCTTCGGGAGCCGGACCGGGGAGCTGTTTTTT. Its protein is CASSFGSRTGELFF. The rearrangement joins TRBV7-7 to TRBJ2-2; the D gene is possibly TRBD2 (6 bases). Germline CDR1 and CDR2: SSHAT and FNYEAQ (reference sequence). The CDR3 is 14 residues long. The full variable domain, its missing parts supplied by reference TRBV7-7 and TRBJ2-2, is GAGVSQSPRYKVTKRGQDVTLRCDPISSHATLYWYQQALGQGPEFLTYFNYEAQPDKSGLPSDRFSAERPEGSISTLTIQRTEQRDSAMYRCASSFGSRTGELFFGEGSRLTVL.

The chain recombines TRBV30 with TRBJ2-7; D is unclear. V lost 3 bases, J lost 0 bases, and 6 bases lay in between. In germline, CDR1 is GTSNPN, CDR2 SVGIG (reference sequence). The CDR3 consists of 12 residues. In nucleotides, the CDR3 is TGTGCCTGGAGCGGCGGCTCCTACGAGCAGTACTTC. Its protein product is CAWSGGSYEQYF.

This clone was recorded only once. CDR3 sequence reads: CASSRDPTSSYEQYF. CDR3 nucleotide sequence: TGTGCCAGTAGTAGAGATCCCACGAGCTCCTACGAGCAGTACTTC. V usage is TRBV19 and J usage is TRBJ2-7; D remains ambiguous. The CDR3 consists of 15 residues. Germline CDR1 reads LNHDA; CDR2 reads SQIVND (reference sequence). Trimming pared 4 bases from V and 0 bases from J, leaving 13 bases between.

This clone was seen a handful of times. The chain couples TRBV6-8 to TRBJ2-1, with 10 bases fitting TRBD2. The CDR3 totals 15 residues. Per the germline V gene, CDR1 is MNHGY and CDR2 is SAAAGT. The trim removed 5 bases at V and 5 bases at J, leaving 6 bases unmatched. The CDR3 bases are TGTGCCAGCAGTCTCACTAGCGGGGCTAACAATGAGCAGTTCTTC. Its protein product is CASSLTSGANNEQFF.